This T cell receptor beta chain comes out of a study of T cell responses to AZD1222 COVID-19 vaccine. Between the trimmed V and J ends, which lost 1 base and 4 bases, there was a span of 14 bases. The CDR3 is 16 amino acids. The germline CDR1 and CDR2 sequences are SGHTA and FQGNSA. TCRdb's table, derived via immunoSEQ multiplex PCR, lists solely in-frame clones and lacks some. The sample has more than 150,000 clones, nearly 95% seen once. The study pooled second doses at about 4 or about 12 weeks. As regards this clone: Its antigen is still unknown.

Study-level points and caveats: Nearly half of the spike-specific TCRs reportedly recognize variant regions that carry no mutations. The span of vaccine-associated CD4 TCRs extended across spike, with dominance at 160-218 and 743-854. The number of AZD1222 recipients seropositive at baseline was only five or six.

This TCR was recovered from an adult who received the AZD1222 COVID-19 vaccine. V is TRBV7-2 and J is TRBJ2-1; a weak D match, TRBD1 (6 bases). The material sequenced was peripheral blood, taken 28 days after the second AZD1222 dose. The CDR3 nucleotides read TGTGCCAGCAGCTTAGGATCAGGGGTGAGTTACAATGAGCAGTTCTTC. This gives the protein CASSLGSGVSYNEQFF.